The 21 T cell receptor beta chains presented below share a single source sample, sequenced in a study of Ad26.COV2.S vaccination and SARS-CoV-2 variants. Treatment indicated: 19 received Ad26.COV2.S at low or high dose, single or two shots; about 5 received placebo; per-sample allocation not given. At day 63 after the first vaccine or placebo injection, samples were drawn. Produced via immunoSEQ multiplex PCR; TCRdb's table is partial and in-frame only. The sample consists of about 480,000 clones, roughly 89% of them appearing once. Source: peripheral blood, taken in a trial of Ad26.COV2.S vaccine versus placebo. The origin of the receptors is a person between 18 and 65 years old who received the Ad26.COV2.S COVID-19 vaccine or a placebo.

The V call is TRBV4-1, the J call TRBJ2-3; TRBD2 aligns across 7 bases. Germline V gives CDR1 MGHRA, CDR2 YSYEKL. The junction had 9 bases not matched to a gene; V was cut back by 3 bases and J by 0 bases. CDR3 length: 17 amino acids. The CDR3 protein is CASSQREGSGSTDTQYF. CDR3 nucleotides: TGCGCCAGCAGCCAGAGGGAGGGGAGCGGGAGCACAGATACGCAGTATTTT.

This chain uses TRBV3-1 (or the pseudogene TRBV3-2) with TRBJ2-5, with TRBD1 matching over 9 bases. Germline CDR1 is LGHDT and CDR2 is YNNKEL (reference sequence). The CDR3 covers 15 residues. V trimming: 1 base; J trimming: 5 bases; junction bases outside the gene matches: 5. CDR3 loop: CASSQGDRAGETQYF. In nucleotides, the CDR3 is TGTGCCAGCAGCCAAGGGGACAGGGCCGGGGAGACCCAGTACTTC.

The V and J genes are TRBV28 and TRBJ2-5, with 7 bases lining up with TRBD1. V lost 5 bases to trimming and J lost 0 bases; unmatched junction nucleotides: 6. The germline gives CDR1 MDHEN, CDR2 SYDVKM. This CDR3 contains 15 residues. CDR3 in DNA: TGTGCCAGCAGTGGACAGGCAAGGTACCAAGAGACCCAGTACTTC. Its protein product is CASSGQARYQETQYF.

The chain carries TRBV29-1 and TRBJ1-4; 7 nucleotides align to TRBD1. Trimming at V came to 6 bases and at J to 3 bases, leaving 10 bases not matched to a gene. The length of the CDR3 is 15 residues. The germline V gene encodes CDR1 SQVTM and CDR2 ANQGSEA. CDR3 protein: CSVRPQGGANEKLFF. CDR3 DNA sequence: TGCAGCGTCCGCCCCCAGGGGGGAGCTAATGAAAAACTGTTTTTT.

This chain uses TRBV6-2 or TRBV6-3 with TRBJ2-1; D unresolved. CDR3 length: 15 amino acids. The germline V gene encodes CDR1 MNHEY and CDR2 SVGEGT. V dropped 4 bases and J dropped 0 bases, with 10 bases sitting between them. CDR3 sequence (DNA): TGTGCCAGCAGTTTTTTTCTACCCTCCTACAATGAGCAGTTCTTC. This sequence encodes CASSFFLPSYNEQFF.

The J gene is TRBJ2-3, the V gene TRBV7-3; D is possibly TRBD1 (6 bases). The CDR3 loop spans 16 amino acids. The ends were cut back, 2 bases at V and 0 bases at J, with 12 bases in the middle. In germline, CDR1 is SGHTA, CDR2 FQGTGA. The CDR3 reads CASSLSVRGSTDTQYF. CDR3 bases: TGTGCCAGCAGCTTATCAGTCAGGGGTAGCACAGATACGCAGTATTTT.

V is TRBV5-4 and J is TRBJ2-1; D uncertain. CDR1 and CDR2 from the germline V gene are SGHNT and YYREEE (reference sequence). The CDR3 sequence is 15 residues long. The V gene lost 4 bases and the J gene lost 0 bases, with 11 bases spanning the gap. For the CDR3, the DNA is TGTGCCAGCAGCCCGGGCGCTCGCTCCTACAATGAGCAGTTCTTC. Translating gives CASSPGARSYNEQFF. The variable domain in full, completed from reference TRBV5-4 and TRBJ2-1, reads ETGVTQSPTHLIKTRGQQVTLRCSSQSGHNTVSWYQQALGQGPQFIFQYYREEENGRGNFPPRFSGLQFPNYSSELNVNALELDDSALYLCASSPGARSYNEQFFGPGTRLTVL.

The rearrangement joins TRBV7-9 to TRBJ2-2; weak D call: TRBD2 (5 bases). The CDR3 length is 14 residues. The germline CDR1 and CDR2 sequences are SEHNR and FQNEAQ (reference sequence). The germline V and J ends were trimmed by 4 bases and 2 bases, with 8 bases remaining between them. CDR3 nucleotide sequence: TGTGCCAGCAGCTCAGGACTCAACACCGGGGAGCTGTTTTTT. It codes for CASSSGLNTGELFF.

In nucleotides, the CDR3 is TGTGCCAGCACCCCTCCCGGGGCGGGCACTGAAGCTTTCTTT. Protein: CASTPPGAGTEAFF. The rearrangement joins TRBV7-2 to TRBJ1-1, with a possible D match to TRBD1 (5 bases). In germline, CDR1 is SGHTA, CDR2 FQGNSA. V gave up 7 bases and J gave up 4 bases, with 16 bases separating them. The CDR3 is 14 amino acids.

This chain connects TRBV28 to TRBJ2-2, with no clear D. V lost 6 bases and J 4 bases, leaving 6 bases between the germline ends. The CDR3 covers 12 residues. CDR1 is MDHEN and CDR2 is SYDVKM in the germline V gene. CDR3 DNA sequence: TGTGCCAGCAGACGACCCACCGGGGAGCTGTTTTTT. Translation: CASRRPTGELFF.

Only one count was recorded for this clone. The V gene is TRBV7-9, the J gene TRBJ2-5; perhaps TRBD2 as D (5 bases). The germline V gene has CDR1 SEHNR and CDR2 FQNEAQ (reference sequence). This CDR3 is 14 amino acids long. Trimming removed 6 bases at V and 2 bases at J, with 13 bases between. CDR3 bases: TGTGCCAGCAGGAGGAGCGGCAATCAAGAGACCCAGTACTTC. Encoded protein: CASRRSGNQETQYF. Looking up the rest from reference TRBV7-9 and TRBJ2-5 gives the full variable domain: DTGVSQNPRHKITKRGQNVTFRCDPISEHNRLYWYRQTLGQGPEFLTYFQNEAQLEKSRLLSDRFSAERPKGSFSTLEIQRTEQGDSAMYLCASRRSGNQETQYFGPGTRLLVL.

The CDR3 sequence is CASGTGTGLNEQYF. DNA of the CDR3: TGTGCCAGCGGCACCGGGACAGGGCTCAACGAGCAGTACTTC. The gene calls are TRBV7-9 and TRBJ2-7; 9 bases agree with TRBD1. This CDR3 comprises 14 residues. J gave up 5 bases and V 8 bases, and 10 bases lay outside the gene matches. In germline, CDR1 is SEHNR, CDR2 FQNEAQ (reference sequence).

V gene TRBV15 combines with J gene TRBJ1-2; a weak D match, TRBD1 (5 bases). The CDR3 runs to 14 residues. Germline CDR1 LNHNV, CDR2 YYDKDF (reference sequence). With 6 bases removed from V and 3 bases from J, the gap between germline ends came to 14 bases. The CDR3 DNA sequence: TGTGCCACCAGGGGCGGCAGGGTGTACTATGGCTACACCTTC. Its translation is CATRGGRVYYGYTF.

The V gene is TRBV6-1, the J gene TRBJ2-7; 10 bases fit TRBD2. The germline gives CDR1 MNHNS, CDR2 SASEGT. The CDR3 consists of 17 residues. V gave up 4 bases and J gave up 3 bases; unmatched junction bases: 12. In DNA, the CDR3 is TGTGCCAGCAGTGGACTAGCGGGCAAAAAACCTTACTACGAGCAGTACTTC. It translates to CASSGLAGKKPYYEQYF.

The CDR3 is CASSFGADNEQFF. The CDR3 DNA reads as TGCGCCAGCAGCTTCGGAGCCGACAATGAGCAGTTCTTC. The rearrangement links TRBV5-1 to TRBJ2-1; unclear D gene. There are 13 residues in the CDR3. V was shortened by 2 bases and J by 5 bases, with 8 bases between the two germline ends. The germline V gene encodes CDR1 SGHRS and CDR2 YFSETQ. The variable domain in full, completed from reference TRBV5-1 and TRBJ2-1, reads KAGVTQTPRYLIKTRGQQVTLSCSPISGHRSVSWYQQTPGQGLQFLFEYFSETQRNKGNFPGRFSGRQFSNSRSEMNVSTLELGDSALYLCASSFGADNEQFFGPGTRLTVL.

CDR3 sequence reads: CASSYGPAYEQYF. CDR3 bases: TGTGCCAGCAGTTACGGTCCAGCTTACGAGCAGTACTTC. The V gene is TRBV6-2 or TRBV6-3, the J gene TRBJ2-7; D gene ambiguous. V gave up 2 bases and J gave up 4 bases, with 9 bases separating them. This CDR3 has 13 amino acids. Germline lookup yields CDR1 MNHEY and CDR2 SVGEGT.

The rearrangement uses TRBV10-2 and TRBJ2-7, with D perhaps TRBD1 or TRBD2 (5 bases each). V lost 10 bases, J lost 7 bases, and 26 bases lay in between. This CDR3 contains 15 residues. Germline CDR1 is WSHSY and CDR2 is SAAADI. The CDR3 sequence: CATSIPGRNLREQYF. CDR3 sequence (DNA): TGCGCCACCTCGATCCCGGGACGGAACCTACGGGAGCAGTACTTC.

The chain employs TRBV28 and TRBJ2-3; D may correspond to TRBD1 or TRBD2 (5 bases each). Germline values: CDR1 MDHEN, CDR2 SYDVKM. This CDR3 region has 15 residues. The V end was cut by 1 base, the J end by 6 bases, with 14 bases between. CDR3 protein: CASSLSGTPRDTQYF. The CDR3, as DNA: TGTGCCAGCAGTTTATCCGGGACCCCTCGGGATACGCAGTATTTT. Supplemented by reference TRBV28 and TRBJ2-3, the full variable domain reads DVKVTQSSRYLVKRTGEKVFLECVQDMDHENMFWYRQDPGLGLRLIYFSYDVKMKEKGDIPEGYSVSREKKERFSLILESASTNQTSMYLCASSLSGTPRDTQYFGPGTRLTVL.

In nucleotides, the CDR3 is TGTGCCAGCAGGGAGGAAGCGGGAGGGCCCGGCAATGAGCAGTTCTTC. Translating it yields CASREEAGGPGNEQFF. The chain combines TRBV28 with TRBJ2-1; 10 bases line up with TRBD2. This CDR3 has 16 amino acids. J gave up 6 bases and V 6 bases, and 11 bases lay outside the gene matches. Per the germline V gene, CDR1 is MDHEN and CDR2 is SYDVKM.

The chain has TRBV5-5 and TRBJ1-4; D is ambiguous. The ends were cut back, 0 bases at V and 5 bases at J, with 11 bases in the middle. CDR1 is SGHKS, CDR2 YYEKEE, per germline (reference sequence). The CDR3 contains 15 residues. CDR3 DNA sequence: TGTGCCAGCAGCTTGGCGGGAGGTGAAAATGAAAAACTGTTTTTT. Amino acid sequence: CASSLAGGENEKLFF. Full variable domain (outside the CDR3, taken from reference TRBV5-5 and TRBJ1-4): DAGVTQSPTHLIKTRGQQVTLRCSPISGHKSVSWYQQVLGQGPQFIFQYYEKEERGRGNFPDRFSARQFPNYSSELNVNALLLGDSALYLCASSLAGGENEKLFFGSGTQLSVL.

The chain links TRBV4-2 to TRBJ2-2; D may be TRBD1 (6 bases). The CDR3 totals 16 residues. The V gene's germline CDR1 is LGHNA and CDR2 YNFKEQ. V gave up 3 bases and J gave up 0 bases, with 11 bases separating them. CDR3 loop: CASSHGQYANTGELFF. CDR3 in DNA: TGTGCCAGCAGCCACGGACAGTACGCGAACACCGGGGAGCTGTTTTTT.